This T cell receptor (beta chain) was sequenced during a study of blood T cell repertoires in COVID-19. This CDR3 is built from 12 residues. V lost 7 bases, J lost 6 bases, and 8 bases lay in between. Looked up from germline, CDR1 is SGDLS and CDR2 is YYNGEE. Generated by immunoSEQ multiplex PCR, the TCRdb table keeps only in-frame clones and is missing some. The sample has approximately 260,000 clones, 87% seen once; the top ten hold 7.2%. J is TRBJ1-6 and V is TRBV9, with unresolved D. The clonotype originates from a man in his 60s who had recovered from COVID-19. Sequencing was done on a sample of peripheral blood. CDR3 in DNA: TGTGCCAGCCGACGGAGTAATTCACCCCTCCACTTT. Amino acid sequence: CASRRSNSPLHF.